Listed here are 6 T cell receptor beta chains from one sample, sequenced in a study of T cells after yellow fever vaccination. TCRdb passed the 5' RACE reads through MiXCR, listing each CDR3 protein once. Here the sample spans 160,000 or so distinct CDR3 sequences, 5.5% to 7.5% being singletons. The source was CD4+ T cells sorted from PBMCs, collected about 5 days after the first yellow fever vaccination. The receptors here all came from a young man who received the YFV17D yellow fever vaccine.

This clonotype has a count of ten or more. The chain uses TRBV20-1 and TRBJ2-3; 7 nucleotides match TRBD2. The CDR3 runs to 14 residues. V trimming: 4 bases; J trimming: 1 base; junction bases outside the gene matches: 5. Germline V CDR1 and CDR2: DFQATT, SNEGSKA (reference sequence). CDR3 residues: CSAIRGGGTDTQYF. The CDR3 coding sequence is TGCAGTGCTATTCGCGGGGGAGGCACAGATACGCAGTATTTT.

The chain uses TRBV12-3 or TRBV12-4 and TRBJ2-3; TRBD2 aligns across 8 bases. The CDR3 contains 18 residues. With V trimmed by 7 bases and J by 2 bases, 17 bases remained unmatched. CDR3 amino acids: CASTSPRRGLGSTDTQYF. The CDR3 bases are TGTGCCAGCACCTCACCTAGGCGGGGACTAGGATCCACAGATACGCAGTATTTT.

V and J are TRBV7-2 and TRBJ2-7; perhaps TRBD2 as D (5 bases). Germline CDR1 SGHTA, CDR2 FQGNSA. With 3 bases removed from V and 3 bases from J, the gap between germline ends came to 12 bases. The CDR3 is 14 residues long. CDR3 amino acids: CASSFSDGLYEQYF. Here the CDR3 DNA reads TGTGCCAGCAGCTTTTCGGACGGACTCTACGAGCAGTACTTC.

This clonotype has a count of ten or more. The rearrangement links TRBV14 to TRBJ2-1; 8 positions agree with TRBD2. Looked up from germline, CDR1 is SGHDN and CDR2 is FVKESK. CDR3 length equals 15 residues. The V gene end was trimmed by 4 bases and the J gene end by 5 bases; junction bases not matched to a gene: 7. The CDR3 region has the DNA TGTGCCAGCAGCCTCGGGGGGGCGAAGCACAATGAGCAGTTCTTC. Residues: CASSLGGAKHNEQFF.

This clonotype was recorded a few times. CDR3 protein: CASSLDVQPQHF. Written as DNA, the CDR3 is TGTGCCAGCAGTTTAGACGTTCAGCCCCAGCATTTT. This chain joins TRBV12-3 or TRBV12-4 and TRBJ1-5; D gene uncertain. Trimming removed 1 base at V and 6 bases at J, with 4 bases between. The CDR3 has 12 residues.

In this sample, this clonotype turned up many times. The chain joins TRBV7-2 to TRBJ2-7, with D perhaps matching TRBD2 (6 bases). CDR1 and CDR2 (germline): SGHTA, FQGNSA. The CDR3 runs 14 residues. V lost 2 bases and J 2 bases, leaving 10 bases between the germline ends. The CDR3 loop reads CASSLTPGAYEQYV. DNA of the CDR3: TGTGCCAGCAGCTTAACTCCGGGGGCCTACGAGCAGTACGTC.